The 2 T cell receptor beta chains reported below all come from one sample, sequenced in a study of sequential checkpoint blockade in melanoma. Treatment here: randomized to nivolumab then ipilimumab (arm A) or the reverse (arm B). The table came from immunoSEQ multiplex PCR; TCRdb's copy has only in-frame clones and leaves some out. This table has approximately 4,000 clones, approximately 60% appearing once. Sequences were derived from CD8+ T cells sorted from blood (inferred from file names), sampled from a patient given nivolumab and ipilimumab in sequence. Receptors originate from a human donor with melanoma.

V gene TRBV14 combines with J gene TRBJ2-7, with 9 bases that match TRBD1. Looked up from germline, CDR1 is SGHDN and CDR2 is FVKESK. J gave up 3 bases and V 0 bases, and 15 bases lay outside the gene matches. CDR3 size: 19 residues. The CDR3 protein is CASSQDLHRPDRGNYEQYF. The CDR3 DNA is TGTGCCAGCAGCCAAGATTTACATCGACCGGACAGGGGCAACTACGAGCAGTACTTC.

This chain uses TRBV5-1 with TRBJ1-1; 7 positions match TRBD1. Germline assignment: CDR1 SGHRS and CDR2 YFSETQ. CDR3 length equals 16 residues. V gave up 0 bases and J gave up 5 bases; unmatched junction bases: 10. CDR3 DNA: TGCGCCAGCAGCTTGGGGGAGACAGGGTTTGTGACTGAAGCTTTCTTT. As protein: CASSLGETGFVTEAFF.